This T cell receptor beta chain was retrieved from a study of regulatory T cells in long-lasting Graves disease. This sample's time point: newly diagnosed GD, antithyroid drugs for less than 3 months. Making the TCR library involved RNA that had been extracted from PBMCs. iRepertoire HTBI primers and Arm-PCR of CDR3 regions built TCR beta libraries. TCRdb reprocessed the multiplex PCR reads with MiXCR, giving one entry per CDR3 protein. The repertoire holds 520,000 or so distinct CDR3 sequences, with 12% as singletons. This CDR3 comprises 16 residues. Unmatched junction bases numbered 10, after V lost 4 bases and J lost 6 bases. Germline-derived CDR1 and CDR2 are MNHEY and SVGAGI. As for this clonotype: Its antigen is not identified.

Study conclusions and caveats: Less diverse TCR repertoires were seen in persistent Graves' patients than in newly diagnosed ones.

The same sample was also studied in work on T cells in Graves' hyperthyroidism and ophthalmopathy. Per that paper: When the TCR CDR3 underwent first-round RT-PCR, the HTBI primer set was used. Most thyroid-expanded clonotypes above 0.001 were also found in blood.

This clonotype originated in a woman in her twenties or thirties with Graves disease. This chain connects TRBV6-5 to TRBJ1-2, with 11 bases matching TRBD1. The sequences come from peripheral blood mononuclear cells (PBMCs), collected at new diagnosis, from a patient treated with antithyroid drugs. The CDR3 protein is CASSSRGDRGSDGYTF. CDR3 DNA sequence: TGTGCCAGCAGTTCCCGGGGGGACAGGGGGTCGGATGGCTACACCTTC.